This TCR beta chain was recovered during a study of shared clonotypes between healthy human individuals. The method was immunoSEQ multiplex PCR; TCRdb's version includes in-frame clones alone and lacks a portion of them. The sample holds 2 million to 2.5 million clones, around 95% seen once. Germline V gene data show CDR1 as SGHTA and CDR2 as FQGTGA. This CDR3 comprises 15 residues. The junction had 5 bases not matched to a gene; V was cut back by 5 bases and J by 6 bases. Caucasian adults residing in Nashville, Tennessee made up all the donors. The CD4+ fraction was divided into a CD45RA+ naive subset and a CD45RA-negative memory subset.

The material sequenced was naive CD4+ T cells sorted from blood. Subset given: CD45RA+ positively selected. This clonotype originated in a man aged 18 to 30 in good health. This chain joins TRBV7-3 and TRBJ1-6, with 9 bases aligning to TRBD1. Here the CDR3 reads CASSVTGGGNSPLHF. CDR3 nucleotide sequence: TGTGCCAGCAGCGTGACAGGGGGAGGTAATTCACCCCTCCACTTT. Together with reference TRBV7-3 and TRBJ1-6, the CDR3 gives the full variable domain: GAGVSQTPSNKVTEKGKYVELRCDPISGHTALYWYRQSLGQGPEFLIYFQGTGAADDSGLPNDRFFAVRPEGSVSTLKIQRTERGDSAVYLCASSVTGGGNSPLHFGNGTRLTVT.